The 16 T cell receptor beta chains given below trace back to one sample, sequenced in a study of CD8+CD57+ T cells in acquired aplastic anemia. Genomic DNA templated the TCR beta VDJ and CDR3 profiling. TCRdb recomputed calls from the reads with MiXCR, one row per CDR3 protein. The table records about 160,000 distinct CDR3 sequences, around 75% of them present only once. In patients chosen for sequencing, flow cytometry had shown CD8+CD57+ cell expansion. The sample comprised sorted CD4+, CD8+, or CD8+CD57+ T cells (not recorded which) from PBMCs. These receptor sequences come from a human donor with aplastic anemia.

The rearrangement uses TRBV20-1 and TRBJ1-2; D is uncertain. This CDR3 is 12 amino acids long. Trimming cost V 0 bases and J 3 bases, with 5 bases left between them. Germline loops: CDR1 DFQATT, CDR2 SNEGSKA (reference sequence). Here the CDR3 DNA reads TGCAGTGCTAGAGAGGAGGACTATGGCTACACCTTC. Residues: CSAREEDYGYTF.

V gene TRBV20-1 combines with J gene TRBJ2-1; D ambiguous. The V end was cut by 5 bases, the J end by 0 bases, with 2 bases between. The CDR3 sequence is 11 residues long. Per germline, CDR1 DFQATT and CDR2 SNEGSKA (reference sequence). The DNA for the CDR3 is TGCAGTGCTCGCTCCTACAATGAGCAGTTCTTC. Its translation: CSARSYNEQFF.

The chain couples TRBV20-1 to TRBJ1-5; perhaps TRBD1 as D (6 bases). The germline gives CDR1 DFQATT, CDR2 SNEGSKA (reference sequence). CDR3 length: 17 residues. Trimming removed 7 bases from V and 1 base from J, with 23 bases in between. CDR3 coding DNA: TGCAGTGATAAGACAGGCCCCAAGACTTGCAGCAATCAGCCCCAGCATTTT. This translates into CSDKTGPKTCSNQPQHF.

The genes are TRBV5-1 and TRBJ2-5; 7 positions match TRBD1. The CDR3 totals 13 residues. Germline V gene lookup returns CDR1 SGHRS and CDR2 YFSETQ. V lost 2 bases and J lost 3; bases outside the gene matches: 1. DNA for the CDR3: TGCGCCAGCAGCTTTGGGACAGAAGAGACCCAGTACTTC. Its translation: CASSFGTEETQYF.

The chain recombines TRBV9 with TRBJ2-1; D unclear. The germline V gene has CDR1 SGDLS and CDR2 YYNGEE. The CDR3 runs to 15 residues. Trimming took 2 bases from V and 0 from J, leaving 9 bases between them. CDR3 protein: CASSVGGGSYNEQFF. The CDR3 DNA sequence: TGTGCCAGCAGCGTCGGTGGCGGCTCCTACAATGAGCAGTTCTTC.

The chain links TRBV20-1 to TRBJ2-1; no clear D gene. This CDR3 has 16 amino acids. V lost 8 bases and J 2 bases, leaving 22 bases between the germline ends. Looked up from germline, CDR1 is DFQATT and CDR2 is SNEGSKA (reference sequence). The CDR3 coding sequence is TGCAGTTACCCCCATCCCCAGTCGACAACCTACAATGAGCAGTTCTTC. Protein product: CSYPHPQSTTYNEQFF.

This clonotype was picked up many times. In DNA form, the CDR3 reads TGTGCCAGCAGCTTAGTCGCATTCGCGGGAGGGGTGACAGATACGCAGTATTTT. Its protein is CASSLVAFAGGVTDTQYF. This sequence joins TRBV7-3 and TRBJ2-3; 9 bases map to TRBD2. This CDR3 has 18 amino acids. CDR1 is SGHTA, CDR2 FQGTGA, per germline. V lost 2 bases and J lost 3; bases outside the gene matches: 12.

This chain links TRBV20-1 with TRBJ2-5; 8 bases match TRBD1. The junction had 4 bases not matched to a gene; V was cut back by 5 bases and J by 2 bases. Per germline, CDR1 DFQATT and CDR2 SNEGSKA (reference sequence). The CDR3 extends over 13 amino acids. The chain's CDR3 is CSAQGQVQETQYF. CDR3 sequence (DNA): TGCAGTGCTCAGGGACAGGTACAAGAGACCCAGTACTTC.

This clonotype was seen a few times. V is TRBV28 and J is TRBJ2-5; tentative D call: TRBD1 (5 bases). The CDR3 is 15 amino acids. Germline V CDR1 and CDR2: MDHEN, SYDVKM. V was cut by 1 base and J by 3 bases, with 12 bases left in between. The CDR3 sequence is CASSLYPQGKETQYF. The CDR3 region has the DNA TGTGCCAGCAGTTTATATCCTCAGGGCAAAGAGACCCAGTACTTC.

This sequence joins TRBV5-4 and TRBJ2-7, with D possibly matching TRBD2 (5 bases). Trimming removed 0 bases at V and 6 bases at J, with 10 bases between. From germline, CDR1 is SGHNT and CDR2 YYREEE (reference sequence). The CDR3 consists of 13 residues. CDR3 nucleotide sequence: TGTGCCAGCAGCTTGGGATCAGGAGGCGAGCAGTACTTC. This gives the protein CASSLGSGGEQYF.

V gene TRBV9 combines with J gene TRBJ2-6; TRBD2 is a possible D gene (5 bases). V was clipped by 1 base and J by 0 bases, with 17 bases between them. The CDR3 consists of 19 residues. The germline CDR1 and CDR2 sequences are SGDLS and YYNGEE. The CDR3, as DNA: TGTGCCAGCAGCGTAAGACATCCGGACTTCAGCTCTGGGGCCAACGTCCTGACTTTC. Translating gives CASSVRHPDFSSGANVLTF. Based on the CDR3 plus reference TRBV9 and TRBJ2-6, the full variable domain is DSGVTQTPKHLITATGQRVTLRCSPRSGDLSVYWYQQSLDQGLQFLIQYYNGEERAKGNILERFSAQQFPDLHSELNLSSLELGDSALYFCASSVRHPDFSSGANVLTFGAGSRLTVL.

This rearrangement joins TRBV6-1 to TRBJ1-2; 7 positions agree with TRBD1. The CDR3 has 15 residues. The V and J ends lost 5 bases and 0 bases, in that order; junction bases with no gene match: 6. Germline V CDR1 and CDR2: MNHNS, SASEGT. CDR3 sequence (DNA): TGTGCCAGCAGTTGGGGGGGACAGACTAACTATGGCTACACCTTC. This encodes CASSWGGQTNYGYTF.

The chain uses TRBV7-9 and TRBJ2-1; maybe TRBD2 (6 bases). The germline V and J ends were trimmed by 4 bases and 12 bases, with 10 bases remaining between them. The germline CDR1 and CDR2 sequences are SEHNR and FQNEAQ (reference sequence). The CDR3 runs 11 residues. CDR3 sequence reads: CASSWDWGQFF. In nucleotides, the CDR3 is TGTGCCAGCAGCTGGGACTGGGGGCAGTTCTTC.

This clonotype came up once. The CDR3 nucleotides read TGTGCCACCAGCAGAGGGGGGGGGCCTTACAATGAGCAGTTCTTC. Protein: CATSRGGGPYNEQFF. The chain recombines TRBV15 with TRBJ2-1; tentatively, D is TRBD2 (7 bases). Germline loops: CDR1 LNHNV, CDR2 YYDKDF (reference sequence). This CDR3 has 15 residues. V dropped 1 base and J dropped 4 bases, with 11 bases sitting between them.

This chain uses TRBV3-1 with TRBJ2-7; TRBD2 matches at 9 bases. Germline V gene data show CDR1 as LGHDT and CDR2 as YNNKEL (reference sequence). Unmatched junction bases numbered 8, after V lost 0 bases and J lost 8 bases. This CDR3 contains 15 residues. The CDR3 sequence: CASSQDPSGVRQQYF. The CDR3 region has the DNA TGTGCCAGCAGCCAAGATCCTAGCGGGGTGCGCCAGCAGTACTTC.

This clonotype has just a few counts. The V gene is TRBV19, the J gene TRBJ2-3, with D perhaps matching TRBD1 (6 bases). This CDR3 is built from 16 residues. The V and J ends lost 4 bases and 5 bases respectively, with 19 bases between them. Germline V gene data show CDR1 as LNHDA and CDR2 as SQIVND (reference sequence). The CDR3 is CASSTSTGFYEDTQYF. The CDR3 DNA reads as TGTGCCAGTAGTACAAGCACAGGGTTTTACGAAGATACGCAGTATTTT.